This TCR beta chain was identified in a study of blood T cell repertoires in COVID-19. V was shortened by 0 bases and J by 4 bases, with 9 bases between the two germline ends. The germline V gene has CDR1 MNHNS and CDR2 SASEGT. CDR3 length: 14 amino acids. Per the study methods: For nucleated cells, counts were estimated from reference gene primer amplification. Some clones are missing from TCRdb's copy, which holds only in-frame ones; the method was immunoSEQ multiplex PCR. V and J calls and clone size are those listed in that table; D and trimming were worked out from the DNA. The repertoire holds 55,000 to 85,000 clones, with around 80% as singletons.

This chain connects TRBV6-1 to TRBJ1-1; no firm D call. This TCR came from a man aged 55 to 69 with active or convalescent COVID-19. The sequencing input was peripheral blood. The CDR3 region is CASSEAGGITEAFF. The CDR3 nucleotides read TGTGCCAGCAGTGAAGCGGGAGGTATCACTGAAGCTTTCTTT.